This T cell receptor beta chain was captured by sequencing in a study of regulatory T cells in long-lasting Graves disease. Background on the study: Less than 3 months of antithyroid drugs had been taken by newly diagnosed Graves' patients. The study's findings and limits: Persistent patients had more shared public clonotypes (around 2,500) than new patients (about 970). Researchers examined only peripheral blood and not thyroid tissue.

This clonotype was seen at least ten times. What it binds is not known. Time point: newly diagnosed GD, antithyroid drugs for less than 3 months. RNA extracted from PBMCs served as the sequencing template. An endocrinology unit in Xi'an, China, supplied the patients. The CDR3 length is 14 residues. The germline CDR1 and CDR2 sequences are MNHNS and SASEGT. V was pared by 10 bases and J by 3 bases, with 18 bases between. Relying on iRepertoire HTBI primers and Arm-PCR of CDR3 regions, the team built TCR beta libraries. TCRdb re-analysed the multiplex PCR reads in MiXCR, keeping a single row per CDR3 protein. The table lists more than 300,000 distinct CDR3 sequences, 15% to 17% of them singletons.

The source material was peripheral blood mononuclear cells (PBMCs), sampled at new diagnosis, from a patient treated with antithyroid drugs. The clonotype was recovered from a female donor with Graves disease. This chain connects TRBV6-1 to TRBJ1-1; perhaps TRBD1 as D (5 bases). For the CDR3, the DNA is TGTGCCACCCTAGGGGACGGAGGATACACTGAAGCTTTCTTT. Translated, it gives CATLGDGGYTEAFF.